This TCR beta chain was obtained from a study of CD8 T cells in ankylosing spondylitis. General study findings and limits: Reports of some motif variants in reactive arthritis synovial fluid and blood predate this one.

This CDR3 region has 12 residues. V lost 6 bases, J lost 6 bases, and 4 bases stayed unmatched. Germline CDR1 and CDR2: SQVTM and ANQGSEA. It was by quantitative 5'-RACE with molecular barcodes that TCR beta libraries were made. TCRdb reprocessed the 5' RACE reads via MiXCR and lists one record per CDR3 protein. Of around 250,000 distinct CDR3 sequences in the sample, 15% to 20% were seen once. The table lists this clonotype with many counts. Its antigen is not identified. This clonotype originated in a male donor with ankylosing spondylitis or in good health (not recorded which). This chain joins TRBV29-1 and TRBJ1-2; 10 bases are shared with TRBD1. The sample consisted of blood, either unsorted or a sorted T cell fraction (not recorded which). The CDR3 sequence is CSVKGTGDGYTF. The CDR3 coding sequence is TGCAGCGTCAAAGGGACAGGGGATGGCTACACCTTC.